The clone carrying this TCR beta chain was recorded once. Its antigen is not known. The sample originates from a study of graft-versus-host responses after intestinal transplantation. Here immunoSEQ multiplex PCR was the method, and the copy in TCRdb shows in-frame clones only, minus some. The sample has more than 90,000 clones; more than 80% are singletons. V was clipped by 4 bases and J by 5 bases, with 17 bases between them. The CDR3 is made up of 15 amino acids. The germline gives CDR1 MDHEN, CDR2 SYDVKM. The study's findings and limits: GvH clones were found in recipient marrow; some appeared first in ileum or blood. Patients with graft-donor T cell macrochimerism had high graft-versus-host to host-versus-graft clonal ratios in allografts.

V is TRBV28 and J is TRBJ2-5; TRBD2 might be the D (5 bases). The clonotype comes from a human donor who was the organ donor for an intestinal transplant. This specimen consisted of unstimulated CD4+ T cells sorted from spleen or lymph node cells, obtained before transplant. The CDR3 reads CASSSPGFRKETQYF. The CDR3 DNA sequence: TGTGCCAGCAGTTCACCGGGATTTCGGAAGGAGACCCAGTACTTC.